This TCR beta chain appears in the sequencing data of a study of blood T cell repertoires in COVID-19. Turning to the study itself: Samples came from the United States, Italy and Spain, spanning acute and convalescent COVID-19.

V gave up 3 bases and J gave up 3 bases, with 8 bases separating them. CDR3 length: 13 residues. Per germline, CDR1 KGHSH and CDR2 LQKENI. In the study's own analysis: Quantification of nucleated cells was approximated via reference gene primer amplification. Assay: immunoSEQ multiplex PCR; the TCRdb copy retains only in-frame clones and omits some. V, J and clone size derive from that table, while D and trimming were established from the DNA sequence. The data contain over 450,000 clones, about 88% of them singletons. This receptor was identified in a woman aged 50 to 65 with COVID-19, enrolled during active disease. Sequenced input: peripheral blood. The chain couples TRBV18 to TRBJ1-2, with D unclear. The CDR3 region is CASSPEADYGYTF. The CDR3 bases are TGTGCCAGCTCACCCGAGGCAGACTATGGCTACACCTTC.